This T cell receptor beta chain was sequenced during a study of OX40 agonist ivuxolimab in advanced cancers. Study-wide background: The diagnoses of dose-escalation patients were hepatocellular carcinoma, melanoma, renal cell or head and neck cancer.

The assay was immunoSEQ multiplex PCR, and TCRdb's table has in-frame clones only and misses some. The table records fewer than 75,000 clones, about 91% of them present only once. Between the trimmed V and J ends, which lost 2 bases and 3 bases, there was a span of 14 bases. The germline CDR1 and CDR2 sequences are MNHEY and SVGAGI. This CDR3 has 15 residues. Study-wide results and caveats: By week 6 at 0.1 to 3.0 mg/kg, blood CD4+ and CD8+ T cells had expanded clonally.

As concerns this clone: Its antigen is unknown.

The sample here was CD4+ or CD8+ T cells sorted from blood, taken in a trial of the OX40 agonist ivuxolimab. V is TRBV6-5 and J is TRBJ2-7; possible D gene TRBD2, 5 bases. This sequence originates from an adult with an advanced solid tumor such as melanoma, head and neck, liver or kidney cancer. The CDR3 spells CASSYDRGGSYEQYF. The DNA for the CDR3 is TGTGCCAGCAGTTACGATCGGGGTGGAAGCTACGAGCAGTACTTC.